The subject of this entry is one T cell receptor (beta chain). Original processing methods: Cell counts per sample came from amplifying reference gene primers. Assay: immunoSEQ multiplex PCR; the TCRdb copy retains only in-frame clones and omits some. D and trimming come from the DNA, and the V and J calls and clone size come from that table. This sample has 190,000 or so clones, with almost 85% found just once. This CDR3 has 11 amino acids. CDR1 and CDR2 from the germline V gene are DFQATT and SNEGSKA (reference sequence). V shed 2 bases and J shed 11 bases, with 12 bases lying between them. The record originates from a study of blood T cell repertoires in COVID-19. Study in general: Acute and convalescent COVID-19 specimens originated in the United States, Italy and Spain. PBMCs, B-cell-depleted T cells, or T cells were the source of the cDNA or gDNA that made up the material.

The receptor was derived from a human donor with acute or convalescent COVID-19. The donor label of this sample is uncertain. Source material: peripheral blood. The V gene is TRBV20-1, the J gene TRBJ1-1; the D gene is possibly TRBD1 (5 bases). The CDR3 spells CSARRGVVAFF. The CDR3 bases are TGCAGTGCTAGACGGGGGGTTGTGGCTTTCTTT.